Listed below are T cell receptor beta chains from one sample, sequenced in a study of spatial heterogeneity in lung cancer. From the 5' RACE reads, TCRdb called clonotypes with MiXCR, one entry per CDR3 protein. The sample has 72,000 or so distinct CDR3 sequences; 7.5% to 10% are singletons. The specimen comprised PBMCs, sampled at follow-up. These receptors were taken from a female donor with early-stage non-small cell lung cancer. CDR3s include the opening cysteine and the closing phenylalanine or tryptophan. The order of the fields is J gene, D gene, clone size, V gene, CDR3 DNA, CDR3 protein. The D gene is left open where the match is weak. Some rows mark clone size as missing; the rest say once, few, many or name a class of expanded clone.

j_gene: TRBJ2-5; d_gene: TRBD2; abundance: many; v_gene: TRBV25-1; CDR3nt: TGTGCCAGCAGTGAATATTGGGCGGGAGGGCCGGAGACCCAGTACTTC; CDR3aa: CASSEYWAGGPETQYF
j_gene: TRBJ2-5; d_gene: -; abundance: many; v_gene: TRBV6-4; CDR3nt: TGTGCCGGCGTCTGGGACCGGGGTGGAACCCAGTACTTC; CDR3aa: CAGVWDRGGTQYF
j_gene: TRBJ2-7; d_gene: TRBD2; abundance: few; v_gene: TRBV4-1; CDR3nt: TGCGCCAGCAGCCAAGAAGGGTGGAATAGCGGGAGTGAGCAGTACTTC; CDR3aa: CASSQEGWNSGSEQYF
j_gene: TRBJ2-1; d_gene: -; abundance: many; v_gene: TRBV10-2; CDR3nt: TGCGCCAGCAGTGATACAGATACTATCTCCTACAATGAGCAGTTCTTC; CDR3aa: CASSDTDTISYNEQFF
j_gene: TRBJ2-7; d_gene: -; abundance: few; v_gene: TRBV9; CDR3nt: TGTGCCAGCAGCGTAGAGGACTGGAACGAGCAGTACTTC; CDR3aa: CASSVEDWNEQYF
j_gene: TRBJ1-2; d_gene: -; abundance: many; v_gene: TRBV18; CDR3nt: TGTGCCAGCTCACCACAAACAGGGTATGGAGTCGGAACTAACTATGGCTACACCTTC; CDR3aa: CASSPQTGYGVGTNYGYTF
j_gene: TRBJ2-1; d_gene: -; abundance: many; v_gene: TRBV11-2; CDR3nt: TGTGCCAGCAGCTTTCGGGGACTTCCCGCCTACAATGAGCAGTTCTTC; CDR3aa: CASSFRGLPAYNEQFF
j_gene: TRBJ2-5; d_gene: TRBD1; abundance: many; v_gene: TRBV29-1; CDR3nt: TGCAGCGTTGACTTGACAGGGACCGGAGAGACCCAGTACTTC; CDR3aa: CSVDLTGTGETQYF
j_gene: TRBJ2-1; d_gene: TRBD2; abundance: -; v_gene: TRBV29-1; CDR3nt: TGCAGCGTTGTTTCAGGTAGCGGGAGTTTGAATGAGCAGTTCTTC; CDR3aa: CSVVSGSGSLNEQFF
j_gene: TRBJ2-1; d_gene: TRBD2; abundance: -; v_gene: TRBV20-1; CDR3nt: TGCAGTGCTAGAAAGAATAGCGGGAAGGAGGGCAATGAGCAGTTCTTC; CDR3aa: CSARKNSGKEGNEQFF
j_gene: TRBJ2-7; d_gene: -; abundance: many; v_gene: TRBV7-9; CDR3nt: TGTGCCAGCAGCCCACCGGGTGGGCGAGTCTACGAGCAGTACTTC; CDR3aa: CASSPPGGRVYEQYF
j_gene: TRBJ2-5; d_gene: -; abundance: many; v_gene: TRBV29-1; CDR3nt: TGCAGCGGTGGGGCTTCCGGTCTCGTATTAGAGACCCAGTACTTC; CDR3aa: CSGGASGLVLETQYF
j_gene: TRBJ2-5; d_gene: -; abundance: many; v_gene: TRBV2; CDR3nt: TGTGCCAGCAGTGTAGGGGCCCAAGAGACCCAGTACTTC; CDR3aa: CASSVGAQETQYF
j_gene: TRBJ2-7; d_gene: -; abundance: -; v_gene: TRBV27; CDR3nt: TGTGCCAGCAGTTTATTTGGGCGGGATAGAGTTTACGAGCAGTACTTC; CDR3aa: CASSLFGRDRVYEQYF
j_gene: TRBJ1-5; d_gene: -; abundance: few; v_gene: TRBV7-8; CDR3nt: TGTGCCAGCAGCTTACAGGGACGAGGGGGCAATCAGCCCCAGCATTTT; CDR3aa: CASSLQGRGGNQPQHF
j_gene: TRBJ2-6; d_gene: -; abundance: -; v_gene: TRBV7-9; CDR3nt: TGTGCCAGCAGCCCAGCAGGCTCTGGGGCCAACGTCCTGACTTTC; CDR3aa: CASSPAGSGANVLTF
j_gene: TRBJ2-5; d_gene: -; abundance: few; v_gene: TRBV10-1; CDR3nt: TGCGCCAGCAGTGATGGCGTGGAAGAGACCCAGTACTTC; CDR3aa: CASSDGVEETQYF
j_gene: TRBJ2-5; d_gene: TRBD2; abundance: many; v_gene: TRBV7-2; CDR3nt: TGTGCCAGCAGCATAGCGGGAGTGGGCCAAGAGACCCAGTACTTC; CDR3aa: CASSIAGVGQETQYF
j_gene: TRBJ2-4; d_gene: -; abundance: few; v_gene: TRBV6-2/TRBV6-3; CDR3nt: TGTGCCAGCAGTTACTCGAGAGGTGTGCGGACTAACATTCAGTACTTC; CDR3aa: CASSYSRGVRTNIQYF
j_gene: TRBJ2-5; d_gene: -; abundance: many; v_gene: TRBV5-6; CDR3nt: TGTGCCAGCAGCTTGGAGGGCCCTGGGGAGACCCAGTACTTC; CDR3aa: CASSLEGPGETQYF
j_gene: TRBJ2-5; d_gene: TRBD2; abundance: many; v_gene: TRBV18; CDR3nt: TGTGCCAGCTCCCCGGGACTAGCGGAAGGAGAGACCCAGTACTTC; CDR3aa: CASSPGLAEGETQYF
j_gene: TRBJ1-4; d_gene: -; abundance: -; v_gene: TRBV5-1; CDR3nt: TGCGCCAGCAGGGATTTCGGTGCAACTAATGAAAAACTGTTTTTT; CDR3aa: CASRDFGATNEKLFF
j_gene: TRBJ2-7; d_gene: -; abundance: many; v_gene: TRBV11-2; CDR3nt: TGTGCCAGCAGCTTACGGGAGACAGGCGCGTACGAGCAGTACTTC; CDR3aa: CASSLRETGAYEQYF
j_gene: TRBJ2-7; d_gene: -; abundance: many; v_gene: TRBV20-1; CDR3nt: TGCAGTGCCGACAACACCAACCTAGGGGAGCAGTACTTC; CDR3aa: CSADNTNLGEQYF
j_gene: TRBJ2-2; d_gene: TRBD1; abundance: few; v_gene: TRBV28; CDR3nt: TGTGCCAGCAGCTTTCGGGACAGAAACACCGGGGAGCTGTTTTTT; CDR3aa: CASSFRDRNTGELFF
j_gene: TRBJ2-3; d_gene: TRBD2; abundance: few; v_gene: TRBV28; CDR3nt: TGTGCCAGCAGCAAGCGGGACCGCACAGATACGCAGTATTTT; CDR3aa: CASSKRDRTDTQYF
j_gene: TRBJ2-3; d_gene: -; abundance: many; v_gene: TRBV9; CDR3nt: TGTGCCAGCAGCGTAGGGGGAACTACGCAGTATTTT; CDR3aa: CASSVGGTTQYF
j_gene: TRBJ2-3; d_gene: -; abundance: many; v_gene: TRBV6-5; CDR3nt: TGTGCCAGCAACTCCGGCAGGGAGGTAACAGATACGCAGTATTTT; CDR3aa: CASNSGREVTDTQYF
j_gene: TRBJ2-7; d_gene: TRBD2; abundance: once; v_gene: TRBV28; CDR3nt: TGTGCCAGCAGGCCGGGACTAGCGGGGGCGTACGAGCAGTACTTC; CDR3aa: CASRPGLAGAYEQYF
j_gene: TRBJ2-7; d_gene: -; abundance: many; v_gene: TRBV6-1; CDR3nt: TGTGCCAGCAGTGAAGCATACGAGCAGTACTTC; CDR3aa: CASSEAYEQYF
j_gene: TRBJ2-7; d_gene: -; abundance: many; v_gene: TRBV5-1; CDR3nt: TGCGCCAGCAGCTTGGGAGGGCACGAGCAGTACTTC; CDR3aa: CASSLGGHEQYF
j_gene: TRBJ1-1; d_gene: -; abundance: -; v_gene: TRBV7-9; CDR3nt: TGTGCCAGCAGCTATGAGGGGGGAGCTTTCTTT; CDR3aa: CASSYEGGAFF
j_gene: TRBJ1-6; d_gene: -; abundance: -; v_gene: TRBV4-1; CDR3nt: TGCGCCAGCAGCCAAGTGGGGAGCTCACCCCTCCACTTT; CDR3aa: CASSQVGSSPLHF
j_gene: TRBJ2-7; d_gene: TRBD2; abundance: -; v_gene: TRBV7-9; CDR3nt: TGTGCCAGCAGCAGACCTACTAGCGGCAGCTCCTACGAGCAGTACTTC; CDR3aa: CASSRPTSGSSYEQYF
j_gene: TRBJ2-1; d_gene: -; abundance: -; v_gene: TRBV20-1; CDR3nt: TGCAGTGCTAGCCCTGGGAATGAGCAGTTCTTC; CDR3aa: CSASPGNEQFF
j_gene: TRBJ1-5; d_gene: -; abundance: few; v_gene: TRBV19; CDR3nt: TGTGCCAGTAGTATCTTCCCTAATCAGCCCCAGCATTTT; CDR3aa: CASSIFPNQPQHF
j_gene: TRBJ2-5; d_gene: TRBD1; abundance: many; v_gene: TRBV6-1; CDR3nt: TGTGCCAGCAGTGCTTATACAGGGGTTTTGGAGACCCAGTACTTC; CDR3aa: CASSAYTGVLETQYF
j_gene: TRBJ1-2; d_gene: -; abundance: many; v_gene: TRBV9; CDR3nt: TGTGCCAGCAGCGTAGGGGACAACTATGGCTACACCTTC; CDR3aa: CASSVGDNYGYTF
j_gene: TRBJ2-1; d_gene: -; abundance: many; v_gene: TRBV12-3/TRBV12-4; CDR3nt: TGTGCCAGCAGTTTCTTCCCTGACTCCCACAAGGAGCAGTTCTTC; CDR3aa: CASSFFPDSHKEQFF
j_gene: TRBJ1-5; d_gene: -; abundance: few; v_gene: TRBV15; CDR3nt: TGTGCCACCAGCCCCGGTGGGCCTTATAGCAATCAGCCCCAGCATTTT; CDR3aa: CATSPGGPYSNQPQHF
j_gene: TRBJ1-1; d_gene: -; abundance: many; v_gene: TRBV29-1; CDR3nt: TGCAGCGTTGAAGGGACAGCGTCATCCGCTTTCTTT; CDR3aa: CSVEGTASSAFF
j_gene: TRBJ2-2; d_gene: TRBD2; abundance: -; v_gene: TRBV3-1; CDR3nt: TGTGCCAGCAGCCAGACTAGCGGGAGGATGAACACCGGGGAGCTGTTTTTT; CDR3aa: CASSQTSGRMNTGELFF